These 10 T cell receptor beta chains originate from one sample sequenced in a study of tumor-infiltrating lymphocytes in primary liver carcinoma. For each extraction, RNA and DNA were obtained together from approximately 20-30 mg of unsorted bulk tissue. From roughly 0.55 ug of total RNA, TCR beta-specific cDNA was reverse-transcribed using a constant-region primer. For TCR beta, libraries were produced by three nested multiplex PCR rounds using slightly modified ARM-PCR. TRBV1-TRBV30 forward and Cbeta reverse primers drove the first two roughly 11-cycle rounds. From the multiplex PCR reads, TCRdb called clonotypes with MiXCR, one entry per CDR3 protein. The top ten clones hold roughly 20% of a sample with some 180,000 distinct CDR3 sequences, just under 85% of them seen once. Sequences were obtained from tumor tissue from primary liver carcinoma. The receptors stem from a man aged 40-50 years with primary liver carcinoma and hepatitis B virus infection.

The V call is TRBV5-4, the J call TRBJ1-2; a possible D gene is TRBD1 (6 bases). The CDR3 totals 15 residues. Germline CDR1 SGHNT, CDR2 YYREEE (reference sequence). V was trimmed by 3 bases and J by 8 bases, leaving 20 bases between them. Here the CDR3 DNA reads TGTGCCAGCAGCTATCCTTCGGTACAGGGAAAAGGCTACACCTTC. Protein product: CASSYPSVQGKGYTF.

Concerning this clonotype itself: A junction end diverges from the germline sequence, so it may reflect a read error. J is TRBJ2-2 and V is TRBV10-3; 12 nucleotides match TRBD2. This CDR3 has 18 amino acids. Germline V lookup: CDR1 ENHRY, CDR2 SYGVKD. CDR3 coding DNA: TGTGCCACCAGTGACGGGACTAGCGGGCCGGTGAACACCGGAGAGCTGTTTTTT. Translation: CATSDGTSGPVNTGELFF.

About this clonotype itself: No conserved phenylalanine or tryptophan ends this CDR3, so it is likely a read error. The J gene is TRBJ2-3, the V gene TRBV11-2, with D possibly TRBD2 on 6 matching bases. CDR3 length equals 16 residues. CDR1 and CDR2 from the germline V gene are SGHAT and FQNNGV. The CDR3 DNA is TGTCCCAGCAGCTTACAAGCGGGCGTCAGCACAGATACGCAGTATTTG. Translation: CPSSLQAGVSTDTQYL.

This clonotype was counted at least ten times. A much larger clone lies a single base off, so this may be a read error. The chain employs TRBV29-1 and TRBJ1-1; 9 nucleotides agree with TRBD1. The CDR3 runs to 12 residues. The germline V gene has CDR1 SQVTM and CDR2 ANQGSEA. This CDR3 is CSAIGQGTGAFF. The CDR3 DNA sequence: TGCAGCGCCATCGGACAGGGGACTGGAGCTTTCTTT.

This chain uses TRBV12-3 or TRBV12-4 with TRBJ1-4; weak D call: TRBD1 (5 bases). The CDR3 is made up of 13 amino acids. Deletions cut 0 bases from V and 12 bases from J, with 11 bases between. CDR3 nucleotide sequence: TGTGCCAGCAGTTTAGCTGGGACCGAGGAACTGTTTTTT. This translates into CASSLAGTEELFF.

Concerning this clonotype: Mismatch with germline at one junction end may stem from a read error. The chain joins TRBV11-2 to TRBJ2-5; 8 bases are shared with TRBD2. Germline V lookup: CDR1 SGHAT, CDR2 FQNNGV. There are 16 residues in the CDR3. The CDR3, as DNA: TGTGCCAGTAGCTTAGGAGTAGCGGGAAACCAAGAGACGCAGTACTTC. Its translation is CASSLGVAGNQETQYF. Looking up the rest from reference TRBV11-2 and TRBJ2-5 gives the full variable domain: EAGVAQSPRYKIIEKRQSVAFWCNPISGHATLYWYQQILGQGPKLLIQFQNNGVVDDSQLPKDRFSAERLKGVDSTLKIQPAKLEDSAVYLCASSLGVAGNQETQYFGPGTRLLVL.

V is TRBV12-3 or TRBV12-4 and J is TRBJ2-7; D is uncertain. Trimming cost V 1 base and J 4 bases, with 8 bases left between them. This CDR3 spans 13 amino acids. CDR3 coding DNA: TGTGCCAGCAGTTTAGGGGGATCATACGAGCAGTACTTC. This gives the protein CASSLGGSYEQYF.

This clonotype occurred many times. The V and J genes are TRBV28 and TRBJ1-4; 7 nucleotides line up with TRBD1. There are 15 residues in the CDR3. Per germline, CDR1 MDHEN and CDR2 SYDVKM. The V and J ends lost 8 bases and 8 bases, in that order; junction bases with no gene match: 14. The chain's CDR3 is CASGPGQSAAEKLFF. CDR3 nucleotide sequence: TGTGCCAGCGGTCCGGGACAGTCGGCCGCGGAAAAACTGTTTTTT. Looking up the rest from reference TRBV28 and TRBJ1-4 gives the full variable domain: DVKVTQSSRYLVKRTGEKVFLECVQDMDHENMFWYRQDPGLGLRLIYFSYDVKMKEKGDIPEGYSVSREKKERFSLILESASTNQTSMYLCASGPGQSAAEKLFFGSGTQLSVL.

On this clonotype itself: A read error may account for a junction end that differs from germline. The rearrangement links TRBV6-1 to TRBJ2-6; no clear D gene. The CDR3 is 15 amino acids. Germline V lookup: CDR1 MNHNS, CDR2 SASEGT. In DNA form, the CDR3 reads TGTACCAGCAGTGAATTCTCCCAAGGGCCCAACCTCCTGACTTTC. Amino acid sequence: CTSSEFSQGPNLLTF.

CDR3 DNA sequence: TGCGCCAGCAGCATGCCAGGGAGGATCGACGGTACAGATACGCAGTATTTT. As protein: CASSMPGRIDGTDTQYF. The chain carries TRBV5-1 and TRBJ2-3; D might be TRBD2 (6 bases). The V gene lost 4 bases and the J gene lost 3 bases, with 21 bases spanning the gap. Germline V gene sequence: CDR1 SGHRS, CDR2 YFSETQ. The CDR3 is 17 residues long.